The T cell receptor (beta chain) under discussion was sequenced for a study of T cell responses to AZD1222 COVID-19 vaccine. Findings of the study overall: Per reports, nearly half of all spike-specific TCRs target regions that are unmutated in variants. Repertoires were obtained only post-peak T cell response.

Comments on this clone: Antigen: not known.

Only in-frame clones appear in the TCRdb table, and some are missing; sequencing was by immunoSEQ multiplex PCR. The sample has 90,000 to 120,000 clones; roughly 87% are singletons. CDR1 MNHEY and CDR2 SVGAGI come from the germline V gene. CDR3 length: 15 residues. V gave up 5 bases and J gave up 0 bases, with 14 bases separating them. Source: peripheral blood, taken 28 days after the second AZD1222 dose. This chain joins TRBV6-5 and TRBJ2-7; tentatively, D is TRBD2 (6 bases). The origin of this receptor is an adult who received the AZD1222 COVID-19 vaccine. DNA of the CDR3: TGTGCCAGCAGTCTCCGATGGCGGGGCTCCTACGAGCAGTACTTC. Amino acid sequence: CASSLRWRGSYEQYF.